Each of the 15 T cell receptor beta chains below was sequenced from the same sample in a study of blood T cell repertoires in COVID-19. TCRdb's copy holds only in-frame clones and misses some; the assay was immunoSEQ multiplex PCR. Of approximately 210,000 clones listed, around 80% are singletons. Sample: peripheral blood. The source of these receptors is a woman between 50 and 59 years old with acute or convalescent COVID-19.

Worth noting for this clone: An end of the junction differs from the germline gene, which may be a read error. This sequence joins TRBV7-7 and TRBJ2-1; no firm D call. CDR3 size: 15 residues. Germline V gene lookup returns CDR1 SSHAT and CDR2 FNYEAQ (reference sequence). CDR3 in amino acids: CASSLSTSYYNEQFF. CDR3 sequence (DNA): TGTGCTAGCAGCTTAAGCACTTCCTACTACAATGAGCAGTTCTTC.

This clone has just one count. The V call is TRBV10-1, the J call TRBJ1-1; D is possibly TRBD1 (6 bases). The CDR3 covers 15 residues. Looked up from germline, CDR1 is WNHNN and CDR2 is SYGVQD (reference sequence). V lost 0 bases to trimming and J lost 1 base, with 9 bases between them. CDR3 bases: TGCGCCAGCAGTGAGTCGTTGGACAGGAACACTGAAGCTTTCTTT. Encoded protein: CASSESLDRNTEAFF.

J is TRBJ1-5 and V is TRBV4-1, with 8 positions matching TRBD1. This CDR3 has 18 amino acids. With V trimmed by 3 bases and J by 1 base, 11 bases remained unmatched. Germline CDR1 and CDR2: MGHRA and YSYEKL. The CDR3 nucleotides are TGCGCCAGCAGCCATACCGAAGACAGGGGAACAAGCAATCAGCCCCAGCATTTT. Protein product: CASSHTEDRGTSNQPQHF.

The chain joins TRBV7-9 to TRBJ2-3; D perhaps matches TRBD1 (6 bases). There are 14 residues in the CDR3. Germline CDR1 SEHNR, CDR2 FQNEAQ (reference sequence). V lost 5 bases, J lost 2 bases, and 11 bases lay in between. As DNA, the CDR3 is TGTGCCAGCAGCCCCGGGACATACACAGATACGCAGTATTTT. This encodes CASSPGTYTDTQYF.

This clone was found once. The chain employs TRBV27 and TRBJ1-5; maybe TRBD1 (5 bases). The germline gives CDR1 MNHEY, CDR2 SMNVEV (reference sequence). V lost 3 bases and J lost 6, with 15 bases in between. CDR3 length: 15 residues. The CDR3 region is CASSLGGAGGQPQHF. The CDR3 coding sequence is TGTGCCAGCAGTTTGGGAGGGGCGGGGGGTCAGCCCCAGCATTTT.

The CDR3 region is CASGAVGYNEQFF. The CDR3 bases are TGTGCCAGCGGGGCCGTGGGTTACAATGAGCAGTTCTTC. The V and J genes are TRBV13 and TRBJ2-1; TRBD1 might be the D (5 bases). CDR3 length: 13 residues. The V gene lost 8 bases and the J gene lost 4 bases, with 12 bases spanning the gap. Germline CDR1 and CDR2: PRHDT and FYEKMQ (reference sequence).

The rearrangement links TRBV4-2 to TRBJ2-7; 11 nucleotides align to TRBD2. Trimming removed 6 bases from V and 3 bases from J; junction bases left unmatched: 7. The germline V gene encodes CDR1 LGHNA and CDR2 YNFKEQ. This CDR3 is 15 amino acids long. The CDR3 spells CASRTTSGSNYEQYF. The CDR3 DNA is TGTGCCAGCAGGACTACTAGCGGGAGTAACTACGAGCAGTACTTC.

V is TRBV28 and J is TRBJ1-4, with TRBD1 matching 10 bases. The J segment lost 8 bases and the V segment lost 3 bases, leaving 6 bases of the junction unmatched. This CDR3 has 15 residues. The germline V gene has CDR1 MDHEN and CDR2 SYDVKM. The CDR3 loop is CASSFRTGGSEKLFF. CDR3 coding DNA: TGTGCCAGCAGTTTTAGGACAGGGGGGAGCGAAAAACTGTTTTTT. Based on the CDR3 plus reference TRBV28 and TRBJ1-4, the full variable domain is DVKVTQSSRYLVKRTGEKVFLECVQDMDHENMFWYRQDPGLGLRLIYFSYDVKMKEKGDIPEGYSVSREKKERFSLILESASTNQTSMYLCASSFRTGGSEKLFFGSGTQLSVL.

This chain links TRBV20-1 with TRBJ2-7, with D possibly being TRBD1 (6 bases). In germline, CDR1 is DFQATT, CDR2 SNEGSKA (reference sequence). V was clipped by 3 bases and J by 3 bases, with 12 bases between them. The CDR3 has 13 amino acids. The CDR3: CSASGQGFYEQYF. Written as DNA, the CDR3 is TGCAGTGCTAGTGGGCAGGGGTTCTACGAGCAGTACTTC.

The J gene is TRBJ1-1, the V gene TRBV5-1, with a tentative D call TRBD1 (6 bases). In germline, CDR1 is SGHRS, CDR2 YFSETQ. V shed 4 bases and J shed 3 bases, with 10 bases lying between them. The CDR3 covers 13 residues. This CDR3 reads CASSNRADTEAFF. The CDR3, as DNA: TGCGCCAGCAGCAACAGGGCTGACACTGAAGCTTTCTTT. Full variable domain (remainder filled in from reference TRBV5-1 and TRBJ1-1): KAGVTQTPRYLIKTRGQQVTLSCSPISGHRSVSWYQQTPGQGLQFLFEYFSETQRNKGNFPGRFSGRQFSNSRSEMNVSTLELGDSALYLCASSNRADTEAFFGQGTRLTVV.

This chain connects TRBV6-5 to TRBJ2-7, with D possibly TRBD1 on 6 matching bases. The CDR3 is 12 amino acids. Germline CDR1 and CDR2: MNHEY and SVGAGI. Deletions cut 8 bases from V and 3 bases from J, with 11 bases between. The CDR3 here is CASGAQGYEQYF. The CDR3 nucleotides are TGTGCCAGCGGAGCACAGGGCTACGAGCAGTACTTC.

The chain uses TRBV10-1 and TRBJ2-7; D uncertain. Between the trimmed V and J ends, which lost 2 bases and 2 bases, there was a span of 13 bases. CDR3 size: 15 residues. Germline V lookup: CDR1 WNHNN, CDR2 SYGVQD (reference sequence). CDR3 DNA: TGCGCCAGCAGTGAGATGGTAGCTGCTACCTACGAGCAGTACTTC. This codes for CASSEMVAATYEQYF.

The chain is built from TRBV3-1 (or the pseudogene TRBV3-2) and TRBJ1-1; no clear D. The CDR3 covers 14 residues. Germline V CDR1 and CDR2: LGHDT, YNNKEL (reference sequence). V lost 1 base and J 5 bases, leaving 11 bases between the germline ends. CDR3 sequence (DNA): TGTGCCAGCAGCCAAGGGGCCTCGAAAACTGAAGCTTTCTTT. Amino acids: CASSQGASKTEAFF.

The rearrangement links TRBV28 to TRBJ2-1, with 9 bases matching TRBD2. This CDR3 has 15 amino acids. The germline V gene has CDR1 MDHEN and CDR2 SYDVKM. V was clipped by 4 bases and J by 2 bases; unmatched bases: 3. CDR3 DNA sequence: TGTGCCAGCAGTTCCCGGACTAGCGCCTACAATGAGCAGTTCTTC. This sequence encodes CASSSRTSAYNEQFF. The whole variable domain, remainder taken from reference TRBV28 and TRBJ2-1, is DVKVTQSSRYLVKRTGEKVFLECVQDMDHENMFWYRQDPGLGLRLIYFSYDVKMKEKGDIPEGYSVSREKKERFSLILESASTNQTSMYLCASSSRTSAYNEQFFGPGTRLTVL.

V and J are TRBV6-6 and TRBJ2-7; D is perhaps TRBD1 (6 bases). The CDR3 sequence is 15 residues long. Trimming took 5 bases from V and 0 from J, leaving 14 bases between them. Looked up from germline, CDR1 is MNHNY and CDR2 is SVGAGI (reference sequence). CDR3 sequence reads: CASSRTGSFSYEQYF. The CDR3 DNA sequence: TGTGCCAGCAGTCGCACAGGGTCCTTCTCCTACGAGCAGTACTTC.